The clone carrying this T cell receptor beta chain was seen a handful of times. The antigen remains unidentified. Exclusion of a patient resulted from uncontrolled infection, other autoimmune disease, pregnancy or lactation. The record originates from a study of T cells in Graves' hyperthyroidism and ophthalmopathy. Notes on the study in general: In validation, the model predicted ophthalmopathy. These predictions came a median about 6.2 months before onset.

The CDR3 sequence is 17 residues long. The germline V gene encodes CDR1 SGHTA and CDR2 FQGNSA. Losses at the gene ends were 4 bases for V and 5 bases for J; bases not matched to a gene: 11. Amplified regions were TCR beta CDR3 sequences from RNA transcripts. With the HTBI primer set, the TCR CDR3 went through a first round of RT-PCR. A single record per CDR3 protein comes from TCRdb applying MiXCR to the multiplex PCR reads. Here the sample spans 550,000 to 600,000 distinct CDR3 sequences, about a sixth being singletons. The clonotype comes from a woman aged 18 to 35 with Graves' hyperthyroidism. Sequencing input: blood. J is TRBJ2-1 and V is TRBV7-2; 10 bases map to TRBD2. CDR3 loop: CASSSETSGPFDNEQFF. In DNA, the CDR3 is TGTGCCAGCAGCTCTGAGACTAGCGGGCCTTTCGACAATGAGCAGTTCTTC. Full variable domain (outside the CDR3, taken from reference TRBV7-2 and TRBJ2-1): GAGVSQSPSNKVTEKGKDVELRCDPISGHTALYWYRQSLGQGLEFLIYFQGNSAPDKSGLPSDRFSAERTGGSVSTLTIQRTQQEDSAVYLCASSSETSGPFDNEQFFGPGTRLTVL.